This T cell receptor beta chain was recovered during a study of T cell repertoires in cytomegalovirus infection (dated by TCRdb to the late 2010s). In terms of the full investigation: Donor HLA type was relevant to the analysis, as public TCR beta signatures indicated carriage of CMV infection together with the matching HLA type.

Via the germline V gene, CDR1 is MNHEY and CDR2 SVGAGI. V is pared back by 1 base and J by 7 bases, with 10 bases lying between the germline termini. The CDR3 starts with the cysteine, ends with the phenylalanine, and has 13 residues. Of the read, only the CDR3 DNA is kept; its 39 bases are in frame from base 1. The study at large found these results: The ex vivo response was dominated by HLA-C-restricted CMV-specific TCR beta clonotypes, and the single most frequent clonotype in two of eight donors was supplied by these HLA-C-restricted clonotypes. In both this cohort and an independent roughly 350-donor cohort, the cumulative frequency of public TCR beta family members distinguished carriers of CMV infection plus the relevant HLA type.

Comment on this clonotype: Its cognate antigen has yet to be identified. No base quality values were provided; no much bigger clone lies one nucleotide off.

The sequencer was an Illumina HiSeq 1500. TCRdb ran its own pipeline on the public reads, namely fastp trimming at Q25 and MiXCR clone calling, and kept in-frame beta chains. Rows matching on CDR3 protein sequence are summarized as one entry with the most common DNA and genes. Counted in this sample were about 530,000 distinct CDR3 sequences; around 27% of them appeared once. Approximately 13% of the sample lies in the top ten. The specimen was PBMCs. The V gene is TRBV6-5 and the J gene is TRBJ1-2, and the D gene may be TRBD1, 6 bases matching. This receptor was identified in a human donor in good health (CMV status not recorded). Some clones in this sample may be carry-over from other donors' samples. The CDR3 here reads CASSYLQGPGYTF. In nucleotide form, the sequence is TGTGCCAGCAGTTACTTACAGGGTCCTGGCTACACCTTC.